The source of this TCR beta chain is a study of T cell responses to AZD1222 COVID-19 vaccine (dated by TCRdb to about 2021). Study-wide context: A total of roughly 240 trial participants underwent TCR sequencing, of whom some 210 received two doses of AZD1222 and some 25 received two doses of the MenACWY control vaccine. Trial participants were enrolled by age into subgroups of 18-55, 56-69 and 70-plus years, and 148, 28 and 57 TCR-sequenced participants, respectively, were included in these subgroups. Beyond this particular receptor, the publication reports: CD4 TCRs associated with the vaccine covered the entire spike protein, and the dominant responses were in regions 160-218 and 743-854. Participants were mostly white British, with more females than males. The authors suggested clonal diversity may have been underestimated. Conclusions about previously exposed vaccinees are limited because only a handful of AZD1222 recipients were SARS-CoV-2 seropositive at baseline. The 56-69-year group was small, and its depth increase did not reach significance, likely because of low power. After two AZD1222 doses, both the breadth and the depth of spike-specific TCRs were significantly higher than at day 0 and than in MenACWY recipients. Epitopes outside the regions mutated in the B.1.351 and B.1.1.7 variants were reportedly recognized by nearly half of the unique spike-specific TCRs. Because no day 14 peak-response samples were available, the repertoires could be characterized only after the peak T cell response.

The CDR3 regions of human TCRbeta chains were analyzed by immunosequencing. In the paper's pipeline: Repertoire TCRs were checked for matches against a reference library of SARS-CoV-2-specific TCRs that had been generated using the MIRA antigen-specificity platform. Breadth was defined as the fraction of unique TCRs that were SARS-CoV-2-associated. Depth was defined as the fraction of total T cells that were SARS-CoV-2-associated. Using the MIRA data, every spike-specific TCR was mapped to the spike region that the TCR reacted to and assigned to either a CD4 or a CD8 class. Log10-transformed breadth and depth values were compared by one-way ANOVA with Sidak's multiple comparisons tests. TCRdb stores this immuneACCESS table with in-frame sequences only. Part of the clones is absent; in the studies checked, under half of the shortfall reflects unresolved V genes, and no reason is known for the rest. V and J calls and clone size are given by that table; D and trimming were obtained from the DNA. This sample comprises approximately 160,000 clones, 92% of them detected only once. 1.1% of the sample rests with the top ten.

Concerning this clone: Its antigen is currently not known. No base quality values were provided; no much bigger clone lies one nucleotide off.

Trimming takes 6 bases off V and 3 bases off J; junction bases not matched to a gene: 5. The CDR3 goes from the cysteine to the phenylalanine over 13 residues. Only the CDR3 part of the read is kept: 39 bases, read in frame from the first base. As encoded in the germline V gene, CDR1 is MGHDK while CDR2 is SYGVNS. This sample's time point label indicates: about 28 days (+/-7) after the second vaccine dose. AZD1222 recipients given second doses at about 4 weeks or at about 12 weeks were pooled, since spike-specific TCR depth and breadth were not found to differ between the two schedules. The vaccinee samples were drawn from two UK trials, COV001 and COV002, one of which was a single-blind randomized controlled phase 2/3 trial testing AZD1222 (ChAdOx1 nCoV-19) in healthy adults. Trial participant PBMC samples were collected at day 0 and day 28 after the second dose for TCRbeta chain sequencing.

This specimen consisted of peripheral blood, obtained 28 days after the second AZD1222 dose. The rearrangement joined TRBV25-1 to TRBJ2-7, with 7 middle bases fitting TRBD1. The TCR sequence derives from an adult who received the AZD1222 COVID-19 vaccine. The DNA sequence is as follows: TGTGCCAGCAGGGGGACAGTGAGCTACGAGCAGTACTTC. This gives the protein CASRGTVSYEQYF.